Shown below are 27 T cell receptor beta chains from a single sample sequenced in a study of T-cell memory formation after mild COVID-19. One entry per CDR3 protein, called by TCRdb with MiXCR from the 5' RACE reads. Here the sample spans 150,000 to 200,000 distinct CDR3 sequences, 20% to 25% being singletons. Sequenced sample: PBMCs or a T cell subset sorted from them (not recorded which). The receptors here all came from an adult woman who had mild COVID-19 (a few samples of this study predate the infection). Cell type and time point are not known.

The chain carries TRBV15 and TRBJ2-1, with TRBD2 matching 15 bases. Germline lookup yields CDR1 LNHNV and CDR2 YYDKDF (reference sequence). The CDR3 covers 15 residues. J gave up 14 bases and V 3 bases, and 8 bases lay outside the gene matches. CDR3 sequence (DNA): TGTGCCACCAGCAGGGATCGGACTAGCGGGAGGGAGAAGTTCTTC. The encoded protein is CATSRDRTSGREKFF. Using reference TRBV15 and TRBJ2-1 for the parts outside the CDR3, the full variable domain is DAMVIQNPRYQVTQFGKPVTLSCSQTLNHNVMYWYQQKSSQAPKLLFHYYDKDFNNEADTPDNFQSRRPNTSFCFLDIRSPGLGDTAMYLCATSRDRTSGREKFFGPGTRLTVL.

This clonotype was seen only a few times. The rearrangement links TRBV7-9 to TRBJ2-5, with D perhaps matching TRBD1 (5 bases). This CDR3 is 15 amino acids long. V was clipped by 4 bases and J by 0 bases, with 12 bases between them. Germline V lookup: CDR1 SEHNR, CDR2 FQNEAQ (reference sequence). CDR3 region: CASSWQGSYQETQYF. The CDR3 coding sequence is TGTGCCAGCAGCTGGCAGGGCAGCTACCAAGAGACCCAGTACTTC.

Ten or more counts support this clonotype. The rearrangement links TRBV7-2 to TRBJ2-3, with 7 bases fitting TRBD2. The CDR3 runs 15 residues. Germline V gene sequence: CDR1 SGHTA, CDR2 FQGNSA. V was pared by 5 bases and J by 2 bases, with 7 bases of the junction left unmatched. In DNA, the CDR3 is TGTGCCAGCAGCAAACGGGACTACCTCACAGATACGCAGTATTTT. Protein product: CASSKRDYLTDTQYF.

This clonotype was detected only a few times. The chain joins TRBV7-8 to TRBJ1-4; D perhaps matches TRBD1 (5 bases). Germline CDR1 SGHVS, CDR2 FQNEAQ. Trimming removed 5 bases from V and 1 base from J, with 17 bases in between. The CDR3 covers 17 residues. The CDR3 here is CASSARPGTKTNEKLFF. CDR3 coding DNA: TGTGCCAGCAGCGCCAGGCCGGGGACGAAAACTAATGAAAAACTGTTTTTT.

V is TRBV20-1 and J is TRBJ2-1, with 9 bases lining up with TRBD2. CDR1 is DFQATT and CDR2 is SNEGSKA in the germline V gene (reference sequence). CDR3 length: 15 amino acids. V shed 0 bases, J shed 8 bases, and the junction held 8 bases outside the gene matches. The CDR3 loop is CSAREASGGTDEQFF. CDR3 sequence (DNA): TGCAGTGCTAGAGAGGCCAGCGGGGGGACGGATGAGCAGTTCTTC.

This clonotype came up a few times. The gene calls are TRBV12-3 or TRBV12-4 and TRBJ2-7; D is ambiguous. This CDR3 spans 13 amino acids. V was pared by 2 bases and J by 0 bases, with 5 bases between. CDR3 sequence: CASSLRSSYEQYF. As DNA, the CDR3 is TGTGCCAGCAGTTTACGCAGCTCCTACGAGCAGTACTTC.

This chain uses TRBV7-9 with TRBJ2-1; no clear D. Trimming took 5 bases from V and 2 from J, leaving 16 bases between them. Germline CDR1 and CDR2: SEHNR and FQNEAQ (reference sequence). The CDR3 is made up of 16 amino acids. CDR3 sequence reads: CASSPSDVWAYNEQFF. The CDR3 coding sequence is TGTGCCAGCAGCCCGTCGGACGTTTGGGCCTACAATGAGCAGTTCTTC.

The chain has TRBV19 and TRBJ1-5; D gene uncertain. The CDR3 has 15 amino acids. CDR1 LNHDA and CDR2 SQIVND come from the germline V gene (reference sequence). V was cut by 5 bases and J by 0 bases, with 11 bases left in between. The DNA of the CDR3 is TGTGCCAGTAGTTCCAGACGGTATAGCAATCAGCCCCAGCATTTT. Protein product: CASSSRRYSNQPQHF.

This clonotype was counted between two and nine times. J is TRBJ2-2 and V is TRBV6-5, with TRBD1 matching over 8 bases. V trimming: 1 base; J trimming: 6 bases; junction bases outside the gene matches: 4. Germline CDR1 is MNHEY and CDR2 is SVGAGI. This CDR3 is built from 15 residues. The CDR3 region is CASSYWAGGAGELFF. DNA of the CDR3: TGTGCCAGCAGTTACTGGGCAGGGGGCGCCGGGGAGCTGTTTTTT.

The chain links TRBV7-9 to TRBJ2-7; 7 bases match TRBD1. Germline loops: CDR1 SEHNR, CDR2 FQNEAQ (reference sequence). This CDR3 contains 14 residues. Trimming took 3 bases from V and 2 from J; bases not matched to a gene: 4. For the CDR3, the DNA is TGTGCCAGCAGCTTCCCCGGGACAGCCTACGAGCAGTACTTC. It translates to CASSFPGTAYEQYF.

There are many counts of this clonotype. The V gene is TRBV29-1, the J gene TRBJ2-7; maybe TRBD2 (6 bases). This CDR3 contains 12 residues. Trimming pared 3 bases from V and 3 bases from J, leaving 9 bases between. Germline loops: CDR1 SQVTM, CDR2 ANQGSEA. The CDR3 sequence: CSVDWGDYEQYF. Here the CDR3 DNA reads TGCAGCGTTGATTGGGGGGACTACGAGCAGTACTTC.

This chain links TRBV7-9 with TRBJ1-1; 7 nucleotides line up with TRBD1. Germline V gene sequence: CDR1 SEHNR, CDR2 FQNEAQ (reference sequence). The CDR3 contains 12 residues. V shed 6 bases and J 4 bases; nucleotides not matched to a gene: 2. DNA of the CDR3: TGTGCCAGCAGAGCAGGGGGCACTGAAGCTTTCTTT. This sequence encodes CASRAGGTEAFF. The whole variable domain, remainder taken from reference TRBV7-9 and TRBJ1-1, is DTGVSQNPRHKITKRGQNVTFRCDPISEHNRLYWYRQTLGQGPEFLTYFQNEAQLEKSRLLSDRFSAERPKGSFSTLEIQRTEQGDSAMYLCASRAGGTEAFFGQGTRLTVV.

The gene calls are TRBV4-1 and TRBJ1-5; D remains ambiguous. The V gene lost 4 bases and the J gene lost 2 bases, with 9 bases spanning the gap. This CDR3 comprises 14 residues. From germline, CDR1 is MGHRA and CDR2 YSYEKL. CDR3 protein: CASSPGSGNQPQHF. CDR3 coding DNA: TGCGCCAGCAGCCCCGGTTCTGGCAATCAGCCCCAGCATTTT.

This chain joins TRBV7-9 and TRBJ2-1; TRBD1 agrees at 8 bases. The CDR3 runs 15 residues. Germline CDR1 is SEHNR and CDR2 is FQNEAQ (reference sequence). Trimming took 4 bases from V and 4 from J; bases not matched to a gene: 6. This CDR3 is CASSWTGFRYNEQFF. The CDR3 nucleotides are TGTGCCAGCAGCTGGACAGGGTTCCGGTACAATGAGCAGTTCTTC.

In this sample, this clonotype turned up a few times. The genes are TRBV6-5 and TRBJ2-1; 11 positions match TRBD1. From germline, CDR1 is MNHEY and CDR2 SVGAGI. The CDR3 has 14 residues. J lost 9 bases, V lost 2 bases, and 3 bases had no gene match. CDR3 loop: CASSYGQGASEQFF. CDR3 bases: TGTGCCAGCAGTTACGGACAGGGGGCTAGTGAGCAGTTCTTC.

This clonotype came up a few times. This chain joins TRBV12-3 or TRBV12-4 and TRBJ2-7; weak D call: TRBD1 (5 bases). The V end was cut by 2 bases, the J end by 6 bases, with 23 bases between. This CDR3 contains 17 residues. DNA of the CDR3: TGTGCCAGCAGTTTACCACTGGACACCCGAACTCCTGGCGAGCAGTACTTC. This translates into CASSLPLDTRTPGEQYF.

This chain links TRBV30 with TRBJ2-7; D might be TRBD2 (5 bases). The CDR3 runs 13 residues. Germline loops: CDR1 GTSNPN, CDR2 SVGIG (reference sequence). The V end lost 5 bases, the J end lost 0 bases, and 11 bases lay between the germline ends. The CDR3 DNA sequence: TGTGCCTGGTCCCGGGGATTCTCCTACGAGCAGTACTTC. The encoded protein is CAWSRGFSYEQYF.

The chain couples TRBV12-3 or TRBV12-4 to TRBJ2-1, with 8 bases fitting TRBD2. V was pared by 5 bases and J by 3 bases, with 3 bases of the junction left unmatched. The CDR3 loop spans 14 amino acids. The CDR3 DNA reads TGTGCCAGCAGTCAAAGCGGGGGCTACAATGAGCAGTTCTTC. As protein: CASSQSGGYNEQFF.

This clonotype showed up many times. The chain uses TRBV5-1 and TRBJ2-5, with unresolved D. Germline lookup yields CDR1 SGHRS and CDR2 YFSETQ. CDR3 length: 12 amino acids. Trimming removed 4 bases from V and 5 bases from J, with 9 bases in between. CDR3 sequence reads: CASSLFGETQYF. In nucleotides, the CDR3 is TGCGCCAGCAGCCTCTTTGGCGAGACCCAGTACTTC.

This chain connects TRBV7-6 to TRBJ2-1, with unresolved D. Germline V lookup: CDR1 SGHVS, CDR2 FNYEAQ. Trimming left V 8 bases short and J 4 bases short, with 12 bases between. The CDR3 totals 13 residues. CDR3 loop: CASALGSYNEQFF. The CDR3 region has the DNA TGTGCCAGCGCTTTGGGGTCGTACAATGAGCAGTTCTTC.

The chain employs TRBV4-1 and TRBJ2-1; D is unclear. Trimming shortened V by 1 base and J by 2 bases, and 9 bases separated the two germline ends. Germline assignment: CDR1 MGHRA and CDR2 YSYEKL. This CDR3 comprises 15 residues. The CDR3: CASSQGRSPYNEQFF. The CDR3 DNA is TGCGCCAGCAGCCAAGGCCGAAGCCCCTACAATGAGCAGTTCTTC.

The V and J genes are TRBV2 and TRBJ1-4; 7 bases line up with TRBD1. This CDR3 region has 15 residues. J lost 4 bases, V lost 10 bases, and 12 bases had no gene match. The V gene's germline CDR1 is SNHLY and CDR2 FYNNEI. In nucleotides, the CDR3 is TGTGCCATCGACAGGGAATCGGCGGGTAATGAAAAACTGTTTTTT. Its translation: CAIDRESAGNEKLFF.

This clonotype was observed a few times. The gene calls are TRBV10-2 and TRBJ1-1; D may be TRBD1 (5 bases). Trimming took off 4 bases at V and 7 bases at J, with 13 bases between the two ends. Germline V gives CDR1 WSHSY, CDR2 SAAADI. There are 13 residues in the CDR3. CDR3 in DNA: TGCGCCAGCAGTGTCAATGTTGGGGGTGAAGCTTTCTTT. This gives the protein CASSVNVGGEAFF.

The chain is built from TRBV2 and TRBJ1-3; D is unresolved. This CDR3 is 14 amino acids long. Trimming left V 3 bases short and J 2 bases short, with 8 bases between. Germline V lookup: CDR1 SNHLY, CDR2 FYNNEI. CDR3 protein: CASSERQTGNTIYF. In DNA form, the CDR3 reads TGTGCCAGCAGTGAGAGGCAGACTGGAAACACCATATATTTT.

This clonotype showed up just a few times. This chain joins TRBV6-2 or TRBV6-3 and TRBJ2-1; 7 nucleotides agree with TRBD1. The CDR3 length is 14 residues. Trimming cost V 5 bases and J 4 bases; bases outside gene matches: 5. CDR1 and CDR2 from the germline V gene are MNHEY and SVGEGT. CDR3 sequence: CASSHLQGYNEQFF. The CDR3 bases are TGTGCCAGCAGTCACTTACAGGGGTACAATGAGCAGTTCTTC.

V gene TRBV19 combines with J gene TRBJ1-2, with unresolved D. CDR1 is LNHDA and CDR2 is SQIVND in the germline V gene (reference sequence). Trimming shortened V by 2 bases and J by 1 base, and 11 bases separated the two germline ends. The CDR3 has 15 amino acids. CDR3 bases: TGTGCCAGTAGTATATCTCACGGGATTAACTATGGCTACACCTTC. Translated, it gives CASSISHGINYGYTF.

This clonotype was seen a handful of times. The J gene is TRBJ2-3, the V gene TRBV7-3; no reliable D call. This CDR3 region has 14 residues. V was trimmed by 5 bases and J by 5 bases, leaving 14 bases between them. Germline-derived CDR1 and CDR2 are SGHTA and FQGTGA. Here the CDR3 reads CASSLHIWGDTQYF. DNA of the CDR3: TGTGCCAGCAGCCTCCATATTTGGGGAGATACGCAGTATTTT. The full variable domain, rest sourced from reference TRBV7-3 and TRBJ2-3, is GAGVSQTPSNKVTEKGKYVELRCDPISGHTALYWYRQSLGQGPEFLIYFQGTGAADDSGLPNDRFFAVRPEGSVSTLKIQRTERGDSAVYLCASSLHIWGDTQYFGPGTRLTVL.